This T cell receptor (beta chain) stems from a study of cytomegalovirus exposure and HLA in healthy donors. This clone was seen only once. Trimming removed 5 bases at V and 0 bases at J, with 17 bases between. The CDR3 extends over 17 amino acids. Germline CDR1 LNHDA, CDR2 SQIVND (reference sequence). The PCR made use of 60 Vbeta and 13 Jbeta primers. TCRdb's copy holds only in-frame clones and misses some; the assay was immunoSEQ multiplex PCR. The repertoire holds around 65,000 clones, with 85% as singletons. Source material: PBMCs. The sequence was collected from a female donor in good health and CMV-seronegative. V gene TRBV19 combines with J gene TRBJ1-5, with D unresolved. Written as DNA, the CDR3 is TGTGCCAGTAGTTTACGAAGTGGCCCCCGTAGCAATCAGCCCCAGCATTTT. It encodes CASSLRSGPRSNQPQHF.